This is a list of T cell receptor beta chains from one sample in a study of blood T cell repertoires in COVID-19. Repertoires were generated with immunoSEQ multiplex PCR, while TCRdb's copy carries only in-frame clones and drops some. The repertoire holds a few hundred thousand clones, with around 90% as singletons. Sequenced sample: peripheral blood. These receptors came from a man aged 18 to 29 who had recovered from COVID-19. CDR3s include the opening cysteine and the closing phenylalanine or tryptophan.

v_gene: TRBV6-5; CDR3aa: CASGLFGPSYEQYF
v_gene: TRBV7-2; CDR3aa: CASSFPGGVPGELFF
v_gene: TRBV5-1; CDR3aa: CASSSGGDPYEQYF
v_gene: TRBV7-2; CDR3aa: CASSLGQGWTEAFF
v_gene: TRBV10-1; CDR3aa: CASSGLPGQEPRADTQYF
v_gene: TRBV7-9; CDR3aa: CASSGQGFSNTGELFF
v_gene: TRBV4-2; CDR3aa: CASSQGGDQPQHF
v_gene: TRBV2; CDR3aa: CASSETGTSYEQYF
v_gene: TRBV16; CDR3aa: CASSGGLAGDNEQFF
v_gene: TRBV9; CDR3aa: CASSSSAGAYNEQFF
v_gene: TRBV29-1; CDR3aa: CSATSRLAGAPQETQYF
v_gene: TRBV7-3; CDR3aa: CASSSGTGGGNEQFF
v_gene: TRBV27; CDR3aa: CASSATGLAHYEQYF
v_gene: TRBV5-1; CDR3aa: CASSRGAVDGYTF
v_gene: TRBV6-6; CDR3aa: CASSPSVQPQHF
v_gene: TRBV27; CDR3aa: CATVSGRGYNEQFF